This T cell receptor beta chain emerged from a study of T cells in Graves' hyperthyroidism and ophthalmopathy. Study-level results: Blood shared most expanded thyroid clonotypes above 0.001.

This clonotype was seen at least ten times. Its target is not known. Disease duration under 2 months; hyperthyroidism patients were aged 18 to 65. Exclusion criteria comprised uncontrolled infection, other autoimmune disease, pregnancy or lactation. Based on clinical symptoms, serum thyroxine and TRAb, thyroid ultrasound and orbital computed tomography, diagnoses were reached. CDR1 and CDR2 from the germline V gene are KGHSH and LQKENI. The CDR3 covers 16 residues. With V trimmed by 3 bases and J by 6 bases, 8 bases remained unmatched. RNA transcripts provided the source from which TCR beta CDR3 regions were amplified. HTBI primers were the set used in a first-round RT-PCR of the TCR CDR3. One entry per CDR3 protein, called by TCRdb with MiXCR from the multiplex PCR reads. The sample holds approximately 620,000 distinct CDR3 sequences; 11% to 15% are singletons and the top ten take 5.8%.

This TCR came from a young woman with Graves' hyperthyroidism that later progressed to Graves' ophthalmopathy. Sample: blood. The chain combines TRBV18 with TRBJ1-5; 10 nucleotides align to TRBD1. The CDR3 DNA is TGTGCCAGCTCACCCCCCGGGACAGGGGAAGGTCAGCCCCAGCATTTT. Protein: CASSPPGTGEGQPQHF.